This T cell receptor (beta chain) was identified in a study of identical twins. Unique molecular identifiers were present on cDNA, and template switching added a universal primer site. TCRdb processed the 5' RACE reads anew with MiXCR; each CDR3 protein has one entry. In the table there are about 720,000 distinct CDR3 sequences, 8.5% to 9.5% of which are singletons. These same records also appear under a second study, on yellow fever vaccine responses in identical twins. That report adds: Twins reportedly showed a vaccine T cell response that seemed partly convergent and partly personalized.

The receptor comes from a woman aged 18-29 years in good health. The sequenced material came from PBMCs.

Here the CDR3 reads CAISPGTGPAYGYTF. Here the CDR3 DNA reads TGTGCCATCAGTCCAGGGACAGGCCCTGCCTATGGCTACACCTTC. The chain employs TRBV10-3 and TRBJ1-2; 8 nucleotides agree with TRBD1. From germline, CDR1 is ENHRY and CDR2 SYGVKD. V lost 5 bases and J lost 4; bases outside the gene matches: 9. This CDR3 spans 15 amino acids.